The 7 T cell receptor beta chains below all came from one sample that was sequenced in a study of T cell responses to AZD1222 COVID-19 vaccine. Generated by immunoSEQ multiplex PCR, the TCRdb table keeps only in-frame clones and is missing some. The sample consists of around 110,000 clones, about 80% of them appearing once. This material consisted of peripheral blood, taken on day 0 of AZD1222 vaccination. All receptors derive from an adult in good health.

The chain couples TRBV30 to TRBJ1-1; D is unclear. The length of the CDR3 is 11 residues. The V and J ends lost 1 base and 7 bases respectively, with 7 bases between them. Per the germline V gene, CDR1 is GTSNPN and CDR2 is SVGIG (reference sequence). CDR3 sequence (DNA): TGTGCCTGGAGTGAGTATGGTGAAGCTTTCTTT. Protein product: CAWSEYGEAFF.

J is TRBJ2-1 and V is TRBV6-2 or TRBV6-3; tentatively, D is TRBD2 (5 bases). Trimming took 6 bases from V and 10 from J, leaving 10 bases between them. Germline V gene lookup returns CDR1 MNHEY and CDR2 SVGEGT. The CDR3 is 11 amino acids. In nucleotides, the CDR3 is TGTGCCAGCAGCCACGAGCGGGAGCAGTTCTTC. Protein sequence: CASSHEREQFF.

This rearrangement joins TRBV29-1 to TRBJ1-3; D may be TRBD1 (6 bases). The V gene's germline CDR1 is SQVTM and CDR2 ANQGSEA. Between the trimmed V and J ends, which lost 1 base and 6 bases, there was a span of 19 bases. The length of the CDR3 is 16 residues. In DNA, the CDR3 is TGCAGCGTTGAAGGATCATGGGGGGCCATGGAAAACACCATATATTTT. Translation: CSVEGSWGAMENTIYF.

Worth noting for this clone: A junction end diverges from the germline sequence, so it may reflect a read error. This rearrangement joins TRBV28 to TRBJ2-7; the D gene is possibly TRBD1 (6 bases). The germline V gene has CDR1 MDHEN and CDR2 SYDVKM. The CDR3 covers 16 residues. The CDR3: CASSLRPGTRDYGQYF. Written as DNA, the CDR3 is TGTGCCAGCAGTTTGAGACCGGGGACAAGGGATTACGGGCAGTACTTC. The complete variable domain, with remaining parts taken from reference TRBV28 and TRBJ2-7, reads DVKVTQSSRYLVKRTGEKVFLECVQDMDHENMFWYRQDPGLGLRLIYFSYDVKMKEKGDIPEGYSVSREKKERFSLILESASTNQTSMYLCASSLRPGTRDYGQYFGPGTRLTVT.

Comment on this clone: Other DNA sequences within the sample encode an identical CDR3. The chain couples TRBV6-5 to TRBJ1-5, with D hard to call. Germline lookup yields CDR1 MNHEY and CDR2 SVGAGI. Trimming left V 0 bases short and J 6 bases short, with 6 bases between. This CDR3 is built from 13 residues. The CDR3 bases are TGTGCCAGCAGTTACTCTTTCGGTCAGCCCCAGCATTTT. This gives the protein CASSYSFGQPQHF.

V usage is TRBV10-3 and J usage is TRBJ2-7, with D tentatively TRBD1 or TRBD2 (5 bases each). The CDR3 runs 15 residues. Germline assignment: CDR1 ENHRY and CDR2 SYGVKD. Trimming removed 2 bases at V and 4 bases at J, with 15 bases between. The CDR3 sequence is CAISEGSGSSYEQYF. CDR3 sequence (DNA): TGTGCCATCAGTGAGGGGTCAGGGAGCTCTTACGAGCAGTACTTC.

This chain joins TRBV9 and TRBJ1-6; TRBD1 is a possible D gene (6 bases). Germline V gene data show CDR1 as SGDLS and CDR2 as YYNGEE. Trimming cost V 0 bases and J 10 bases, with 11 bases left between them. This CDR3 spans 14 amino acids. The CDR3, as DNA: TGTGCCAGCAGCGTAGCAGGGGCTCGGTCACCCCTCCACTTT. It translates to CASSVAGARSPLHF.